This is a list of T cell receptor beta chains from one sample in a study of blood T cell repertoires in COVID-19. TCRdb keeps only in-frame clones here, not all; method: immunoSEQ multiplex PCR. Of under 200,000 clones listed, roughly 90% are singletons. The source material was PBMCs or T cells enriched from blood (not recorded which). The receptor source for this set is a woman aged 45 to 65 who had recovered from COVID-19. The CDR3 runs from the conserved cysteine through the conserved F or W. D genes are given only for firm matches. Size tells how often a clone was seen (once, few, many) or the class of an expanded clone, and some rows leave it out.

v_call	clone_size	j_call	d_call	cdr3_aa	cdr3_nt
TRBV2	-	TRBJ1-1	TRBD1	CASNKGQGNTEAFF	TGTGCCAGCAATAAAGGACAGGGGAACACTGAAGCTTTCTTT
TRBV11-2	-	TRBJ2-3	-	CASSIARRVRTDTQYF	TGTGCCAGCAGCATCGCCAGGCGGGTACGCACAGATACGCAGTATTTT
TRBV28	-	TRBJ2-5	TRBD2	CASSRLAGQKTQYF	TGTGCCAGCAGTAGACTAGCGGGTCAGAAGACCCAGTACTTC
TRBV7-2	-	TRBJ1-1	TRBD1	CASSFSGLGQKNTEAFF	TGTGCCAGCAGCTTTTCTGGTTTGGGACAGAAGAACACTGAAGCTTTCTTT
TRBV18	-	TRBJ1-2	-	CASSPQSGDYGYTF	TGTGCCAGCTCACCCCAGTCGGGTGACTATGGCTACACCTTC
TRBV10-3	-	TRBJ2-1	-	CAISGLDPDEQFF	TGTGCCATCAGTGGACTAGACCCCGATGAGCAGTTCTTC
TRBV30	few	TRBJ1-4	-	CAWSAQNPLRELFF	TGTGCCTGGAGTGCACAAAACCCGCTTCGGGAACTGTTTTTT
TRBV29-1	-	TRBJ2-7	TRBD2	CSVETWTSGAPPIQYF	TGCAGCGTCGAAACTTGGACTAGCGGGGCACCTCCCATCCAGTACTTC
TRBV7-8	once	TRBJ1-5	-	CASSLVTRDTFNQPQHF	TGTGCCAGCAGCTTAGTAACTAGGGACACATTCAATCAGCCCCAGCATTTT
TRBV11-3	-	TRBJ2-5	TRBD2	CASSLSTRGLILETQYF	TGTGCCAGCAGCTTATCGACGAGGGGACTAATCCTGGAGACCCAGTACTTC
TRBV7-9	once	TRBJ2-7	TRBD1	CASSPGTGVYEQYF	TGTGCCAGCAGCCCCGGGACAGGGGTATACGAGCAGTACTTC
TRBV7-9	-	TRBJ2-2	-	CASSLAGRGPRELFF	TGTGCCAGCAGCTTAGCTGGTCGCGGCCCGAGGGAGCTGTTTTTT
TRBV7-9	-	TRBJ2-7	-	CASSSETRTYEQYF	TGTGCCAGCAGCTCCGAGACTAGGACCTACGAGCAGTACTTC
TRBV4-2	-	TRBJ2-7	-	CASSQTTSYEQYF	TGTGCCAGCAGCCAGACTACCAGCTACGAGCAGTACTTC
TRBV6-5	-	TRBJ1-1	-	CASSPSFTSNTEAFF	TGTGCCAGCAGCCCCAGTTTCACGTCGAACACTGAAGCTTTCTTT
TRBV19	-	TRBJ1-5	TRBD1	CASIILTGTTNQPQHF	TGTGCCAGTATAATCCTGACAGGGACGACGAATCAGCCCCAGCATTTT
TRBV7-2	-	TRBJ2-1	-	CASSNELAAVQFF	TGTGCCAGCAGCAACGAGTTAGCAGCTGTGCAGTTCTTC
TRBV12-3/TRBV12-4	-	TRBJ2-7	-	CASSLPWPDEQYF	TGTGCCAGCAGCCTCCCGTGGCCTGACGAGCAGTACTTC
TRBV5-4	-	TRBJ1-1	-	CASSQTPGETYTEAFF	TGTGCCAGCAGCCAAACCCCCGGGGAGACTTACACTGAAGCTTTCTTT
TRBV24-1	-	TRBJ2-3	-	CATSDPAVARGDTQYF	TGTGCCACCAGTGACCCGGCGGTAGCGCGAGGAGATACGCAGTATTTT
TRBV11-3	-	TRBJ2-1	TRBD2	CASSTPRTSGSYAEQFF	TGTGCCAGCAGCACCCCTAGGACTAGCGGGAGTTATGCTGAGCAGTTCTTC
TRBV28	once	TRBJ1-6	TRBD1	CASSLSPGTGSSPLHF	TGTGCCAGCAGTTTATCACCGGGGACAGGGTCATCACCCCTCCACTTT
TRBV3-1/TRBV3-2	-	TRBJ2-7	TRBD1	CASSQTGGKYEQYF	TGTGCCAGCAGCCAGACAGGGGGCAAATACGAGCAGTACTTC
TRBV29-1	-	TRBJ1-1	TRBD1	CSVATGPMLDTEAFF	TGCAGCGTCGCGACAGGGCCAATGTTGGACACTGAAGCTTTCTTT
TRBV18	-	TRBJ2-3	TRBD2	CASSPYLAGEPDTQYF	TGTGCCAGCTCACCATATCTAGCGGGAGAGCCAGATACGCAGTATTTT
TRBV18	-	TRBJ2-5	-	CASSGQERETQYF	TGTGCCAGCTCAGGGCAGGAGCGGGAGACCCAGTACTTC
TRBV6-5	-	TRBJ1-5	TRBD1	CASSRSGQHNQPQHF	TGTGCCAGCTCAAGATCGGGACAGCACAATCAGCCCCAGCATTTT
TRBV19	few	TRBJ1-5	-	CASSMQGGQPQHF	TGTGCCAGTAGTATGCAGGGTGGCCAGCCCCAGCATTTT
TRBV4-2	-	TRBJ2-7	TRBD2	CASSQDSSGRRGEQYF	TGTGCCAGCAGCCAAGATTCTAGCGGGAGGCGGGGCGAGCAGTACTTC
TRBV6-5	-	TRBJ1-1	TRBD1	CASTWTGETEAFF	TGTGCCAGCACCTGGACAGGGGAGACTGAAGCTTTCTTT
TRBV7-8	-	TRBJ2-3	TRBD2	CASSFRSGVRGDTQYF	TGTGCCAGCAGCTTTCGTAGCGGGGTGAGAGGGGATACGCAGTATTTT
TRBV27	-	TRBJ2-7	TRBD2	CASSPPELAGDRYEQYF	TGTGCCAGCAGTCCCCCTGAACTAGCGGGAGATCGATACGAGCAGTACTTC
TRBV4-2	-	TRBJ2-2	-	CASSQVAFGNTGELFF	TGTGCCAGCAGCCAAGTTGCGTTCGGGAACACCGGGGAGCTGTTTTTT
TRBV3-1/TRBV3-2	-	TRBJ1-1	TRBD1	CASSPATGANTEAFF	TGTGCCAGCAGCCCCGCCACAGGGGCAAACACTGAAGCTTTCTTT
TRBV10-2	-	TRBJ1-2	-	CASTGEHGYTF	TGCGCCAGCACAGGGGAACATGGCTACACCTTC
TRBV27	once	TRBJ2-4	TRBD1	CASSLGEGAAKNIQYF	TGTGCCAGCAGTTTAGGTGAGGGGGCAGCCAAAAACATTCAGTACTTC
TRBV27	-	TRBJ2-5	TRBD1	CASSLSTPGQGAWETQYF	TGTGCCAGCAGTTTATCGACCCCGGGACAGGGGGCATGGGAGACCCAGTACTTC
TRBV29-1	-	TRBJ2-3	TRBD2	CSVVGLAATDTQYF	TGCAGCGTTGTAGGGCTAGCGGCCACAGATACGCAGTATTTT
TRBV28	-	TRBJ1-4	TRBD1	CASRPLDRGFEKLFF	TGTGCCAGCAGACCTTTGGACAGGGGATTCGAAAAACTGTTTTTT
TRBV11-3	-	TRBJ1-1	-	CASSLRQDTEAFF	TGTGCCAGCAGTCTTCGACAGGACACTGAAGCTTTCTTT
TRBV27	-	TRBJ2-5	-	CASRPTWGTPQETQYF	TGTGCCAGCAGACCCACCTGGGGGACACCCCAAGAGACCCAGTACTTC
TRBV21-1	-	TRBJ2-1	-	CASSKGTSVVPEQFF	TGTGCCAGCAGCAAAGGGACTAGCGTTGTACCTGAGCAGTTCTTC
TRBV6-2/TRBV6-3	-	TRBJ1-6	TRBD1	CASSLPGQDRNSPLHF	TGTGCCAGCAGTTTGCCGGGACAGGATCGGAATTCACCCCTCCACTTT
TRBV19	-	TRBJ2-6	TRBD2	CASSMGGVTLSGANVLTF	TGTGCCAGTAGTATGGGAGGGGTTACCCTCTCTGGGGCCAACGTCCTGACTTTC
TRBV10-1	-	TRBJ2-5	-	CASSETRGGETQYF	TGCGCCAGCAGTGAAACTAGGGGAGGAGAGACCCAGTACTTC
TRBV19	-	TRBJ1-4	-	CASSETPTTNEKLFF	TGTGCCAGTAGTGAAACACCGACAACTAATGAAAAACTGTTTTTT
TRBV7-9	once	TRBJ1-1	-	CASSTQGNTEAFF	TGTGCCAGCAGCACTCAGGGGAACACTGAAGCTTTCTTT
TRBV5-1	-	TRBJ2-3	TRBD2	CASSLGLAVGPDTQYF	TGCGCCAGCAGCTTGGGACTAGCGGTGGGACCAGATACGCAGTATTTT
TRBV7-9	-	TRBJ1-1	-	CASSSPAGTEAFF	TGTGCCAGCAGCTCCCCGGCGGGTACTGAAGCTTTCTTT
TRBV12-3/TRBV12-4	-	TRBJ2-3	-	CASSPTADTQYF	TGTGCCAGCAGTCCGACAGCAGATACGCAGTATTTT
TRBV21-1	-	TRBJ2-7	-	CASSPSAGPSYEQYF	TGTGCCAGCAGCCCAAGCGCAGGGCCCTCCTACGAGCAGTACTTC
TRBV25-1	-	TRBJ1-4	TRBD1	CASSARTGSNEKLFF	TGTGCCAGCAGTGCGCGGACAGGGAGTAATGAAAAACTGTTTTTT
TRBV5-1	once	TRBJ2-3	TRBD1	CASSSGQGGGADTQYF	TGCGCCAGCAGCTCGGGACAGGGAGGAGGAGCAGATACGCAGTATTTT
TRBV5-1	-	TRBJ2-1	-	CASSLGAPNEQFF	TGCGCCAGCAGCTTGGGGGCCCCCAATGAGCAGTTCTTC
TRBV4-2	-	TRBJ2-3	TRBD2	CASSQRTSGNLDTQYF	TGTGCCAGCAGCCAGCGGACTAGCGGGAATCTTGATACGCAGTATTTT
TRBV15	-	TRBJ2-6	-	CATSRDAGSGANVLTF	TGTGCCACCAGCAGAGATGCCGGCTCTGGGGCCAACGTCCTGACTTTC
TRBV5-1	-	TRBJ2-1	TRBD2	CASSELAGNNEQFF	TGCGCCAGCAGCGAACTAGCGGGGAACAATGAGCAGTTCTTC
TRBV11-2	-	TRBJ2-3	-	CASRLVTYTDTQYF	TGTGCCAGCAGGCTAGTTACCTACACAGATACGCAGTATTTT
TRBV28	-	TRBJ2-1	-	CASTRQLQYNEQFF	TGTGCCAGCACCCGACAGTTACAATACAATGAGCAGTTCTTC